A single sample gave rise to the 17 T cell receptor beta chains below, sequenced in a study of post-analysis software for immune sequencing data. Points from the study as a whole: Among roughly 5 TRBV segments more frequent in patients than controls were TRBV5-6, TRBV5-1 and TRBV20-1.

Their antigens remain unidentified. Libraries were made from TCR beta cDNA, and they carried unique molecular identifiers. TCRdb recomputed calls from the PCR reads with MiXCR, one row per CDR3 protein. The repertoire has about 770,000 distinct CDR3 sequences, roughly 50% of them found once; the top ten carry 4.9%. Sample: blood. These receptors all come from a girl aged 10 to 17 with multiple sclerosis.

The rearrangement joins TRBV27 to TRBJ1-1; D is ambiguous. CDR1 is MNHEY and CDR2 is SMNVEV in the germline V gene (reference sequence). The CDR3 runs to 13 residues. V lost 3 bases, J lost 4 bases, and 9 bases lay in between. CDR3 loop: CASSFAKITEAFF. CDR3 bases: TGTGCCAGCAGTTTTGCCAAGATCACTGAAGCTTTCTTT.

The chain links TRBV12-3 or TRBV12-4 to TRBJ1-5; possible D gene TRBD1, 5 bases. V was cut by 4 bases and J by 1 base, with 14 bases left in between. This CDR3 contains 16 residues. The CDR3 loop is CASSSPGGGSNQPQHF. CDR3 nucleotides: TGTGCCAGCAGTTCCCCGGGGGGGGGGAGCAATCAGCCCCAGCATTTT.

This CDR3 is CASSKERLYTNYGYTF. For the CDR3, the DNA is TGTGCCAGCAGCAAAGAAAGACTCTACACTAACTATGGCTACACCTTC. The chain employs TRBV7-2 and TRBJ1-2; D ambiguous. The CDR3 loop spans 16 amino acids. V shed 5 bases and J shed 0 bases, with 16 bases lying between them. Germline CDR1 reads SGHTA; CDR2 reads FQGNSA.

The chain joins TRBV20-1 to TRBJ2-1; 7 bases line up with TRBD1. The junction had 16 bases not matched to a gene; V was cut back by 5 bases and J by 6 bases. Germline V gene sequence: CDR1 DFQATT, CDR2 SNEGSKA (reference sequence). This CDR3 comprises 16 residues. The CDR3 DNA reads TGCAGTGCTGGAAGGGGGCAAAAACCCCTTGGCAATGAGCAGTTCTTC. Its translation is CSAGRGQKPLGNEQFF.

The V gene is TRBV29-1, the J gene TRBJ2-7; 7 nucleotides line up with TRBD2. V gave up 2 bases and J gave up 2 bases; unmatched junction bases: 9. The CDR3 consists of 15 residues. The germline V gene has CDR1 SQVTM and CDR2 ANQGSEA. CDR3 in amino acids: CSVESREKPPYEQYF. CDR3 in DNA: TGCAGCGTTGAATCGCGGGAGAAACCCCCCTACGAGCAGTACTTC.

This clonotype was counted only a few times. The chain uses TRBV4-3 and TRBJ2-5, with TRBD2 identical over 7 bases. The CDR3 consists of 16 residues. V gave up 3 bases and J gave up 5 bases; unmatched junction bases: 12. Germline CDR1 is LGHNA and CDR2 is YSLEER. The CDR3 sequence is CASSQGRGGVLETQYF. The CDR3 DNA sequence: TGCGCCAGCAGCCAGGGGCGGGGAGGGGTTTTGGAGACCCAGTACTTC.

V and J are TRBV18 and TRBJ2-4, with D perhaps matching TRBD1 (5 bases). The V gene's germline CDR1 is KGHSH and CDR2 LQKENI. Trimming removed 4 bases at V and 3 bases at J, with 16 bases between. The CDR3 has 16 residues. The CDR3 is CASSRNQGRVKNIQYF. CDR3 DNA sequence: TGTGCCAGCTCACGAAACCAGGGTCGTGTCAAAAACATTCAGTACTTC.

The chain uses TRBV7-9 and TRBJ2-7; 7 bases are shared with TRBD1. Unmatched junction bases numbered 4, after V lost 5 bases and J lost 3 bases. CDR3 length: 13 amino acids. Looked up from germline, CDR1 is SEHNR and CDR2 is FQNEAQ (reference sequence). The CDR3 bases are TGTGCCAGCAGCAGCAGGACAGGCTACGAGCAGTACTTC. Translation gives CASSSRTGYEQYF.

The chain couples TRBV29-1 to TRBJ2-1; D may correspond to TRBD1 or TRBD2 (5 bases each). Deletions cut 4 bases from V and 0 bases from J, with 16 bases between. CDR1 is SQVTM and CDR2 is ANQGSEA in the germline V gene. CDR3 length: 16 residues. Here the CDR3 reads CSVGGSGLHSYNEQFF. The CDR3 coding sequence is TGCAGCGTTGGGGGGTCGGGCCTCCACTCCTACAATGAGCAGTTCTTC.

The V call is TRBV6-2 or TRBV6-3, the J call TRBJ2-3; D gene unclear. Germline-derived CDR1 and CDR2 are MNHEY and SVGEGT. The CDR3 consists of 15 residues. Trimming took off 0 bases at V and 3 bases at J, with 10 bases between the two ends. The CDR3 DNA sequence: TGTGCCAGCAGTTACTCCGTGACTTTGACAGATACGCAGTATTTT. Protein: CASSYSVTLTDTQYF.

This chain links TRBV19 with TRBJ2-1; D not certain. The germline V gene encodes CDR1 LNHDA and CDR2 SQIVND (reference sequence). The V and J ends lost 6 bases and 8 bases respectively, with 14 bases between them. The CDR3 has 13 residues. The CDR3 bases are TGTGCCAGTAGGATGAGCCTTCGGCATGAGCAGTTCTTC. As protein: CASRMSLRHEQFF.

The chain couples TRBV20-1 to TRBJ1-5, with D possibly matching TRBD1 (6 bases). This CDR3 is 15 amino acids long. V lost 2 bases and J 2 bases, leaving 13 bases between the germline ends. Germline CDR1 and CDR2: DFQATT and SNEGSKA (reference sequence). The CDR3 loop is CSARSGAVGNQPQHF. In nucleotides, the CDR3 is TGCAGTGCTAGATCAGGGGCGGTGGGCAATCAGCCCCAGCATTTT.

The gene calls are TRBV3-1 and TRBJ1-1; no clear D gene. Germline CDR1 and CDR2: LGHDT and YNNKEL (reference sequence). Trimming took 1 base from V and 1 from J, leaving 4 bases between them. The CDR3 sequence is 13 residues long. The CDR3 coding sequence is TGTGCCAGCAGCCAAGGATGGAACACTGAAGCTTTCTTT. This sequence encodes CASSQGWNTEAFF.

This clonotype came up a few times. The J gene is TRBJ2-1, the V gene TRBV20-1; 8 bases are a match to TRBD2. The CDR3 is 14 amino acids. From germline, CDR1 is DFQATT and CDR2 SNEGSKA (reference sequence). The junction had 3 bases not matched to a gene; V was cut back by 0 bases and J by 5 bases. CDR3 coding DNA: TGCAGTGCTAGAGATGTCGGGGGGGACAATGAGCAGTTCTTC. Protein sequence: CSARDVGGDNEQFF.

The chain uses TRBV5-1 and TRBJ2-3, with 8 bases fitting TRBD2. Trimming at V came to 2 bases and at J to 0 bases, leaving 8 bases not matched to a gene. CDR3 length: 17 residues. Germline V gene sequence: CDR1 SGHRS, CDR2 YFSETQ. In DNA, the CDR3 is TGCGCCAGCAGCTTCTCGCTAGCGGGTCCTAGCACAGATACGCAGTATTTT. Translating it yields CASSFSLAGPSTDTQYF.

This clonotype was detected only a few times. V usage is TRBV5-1 and J usage is TRBJ1-2, with a weak D call TRBD1 (5 bases). The CDR3 sequence is 14 residues long. Germline V gene sequence: CDR1 SGHRS, CDR2 YFSETQ. Trimming left V 0 bases short and J 3 bases short, with 9 bases between. CDR3 in amino acids: CASSLEWGDYGYTF. For the CDR3, the DNA is TGCGCCAGCAGCTTGGAGTGGGGCGACTATGGCTACACCTTC.

This clonotype showed up just a few times. The chain is built from TRBV29-1 and TRBJ2-3; D unclear. CDR1 is SQVTM, CDR2 ANQGSEA, per germline. The CDR3 is 12 amino acids. Trimming left V 4 bases short and J 4 bases short, with 9 bases between. The CDR3 region has the DNA TGCAGCGTTGCGGCCACCTCAGATACGCAGTATTTT. Translation: CSVAATSDTQYF.